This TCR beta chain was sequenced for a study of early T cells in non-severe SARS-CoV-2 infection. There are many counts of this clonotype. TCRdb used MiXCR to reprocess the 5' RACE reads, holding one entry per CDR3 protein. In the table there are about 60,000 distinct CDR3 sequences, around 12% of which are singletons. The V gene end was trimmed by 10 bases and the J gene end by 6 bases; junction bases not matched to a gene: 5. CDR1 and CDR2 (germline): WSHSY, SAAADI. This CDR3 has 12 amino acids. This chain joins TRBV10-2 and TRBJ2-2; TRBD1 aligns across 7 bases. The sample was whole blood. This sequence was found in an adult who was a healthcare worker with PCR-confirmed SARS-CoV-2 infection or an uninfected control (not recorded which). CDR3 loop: CATRGTAGELFF. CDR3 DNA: TGCGCCACCAGGGGGACCGCCGGGGAGCTGTTTTTT.